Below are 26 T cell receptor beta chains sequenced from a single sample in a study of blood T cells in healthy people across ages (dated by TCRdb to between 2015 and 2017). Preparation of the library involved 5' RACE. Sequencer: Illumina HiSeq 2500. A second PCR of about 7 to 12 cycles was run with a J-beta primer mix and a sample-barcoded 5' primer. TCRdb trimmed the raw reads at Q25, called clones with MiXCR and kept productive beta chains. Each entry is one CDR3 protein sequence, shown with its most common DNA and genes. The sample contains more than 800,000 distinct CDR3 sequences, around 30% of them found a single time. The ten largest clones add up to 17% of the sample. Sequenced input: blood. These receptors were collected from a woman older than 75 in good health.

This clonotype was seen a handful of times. In DNA, the CDR3 is TGCGCCAGCAGCAACTCTTCCAGGGGGCTGAACACTGAAGCTTTCTTT. It codes for CASSNSSRGLNTEAFF. The V call is TRBV5-1, the J call TRBJ1-1, with TRBD1 identical over 8 bases. J was trimmed by 0 bases and V by 4 bases; bases with no gene match: 8. The CDR3 has 16 amino acids. Germline V CDR1 and CDR2: SGHRS, YFSETQ.

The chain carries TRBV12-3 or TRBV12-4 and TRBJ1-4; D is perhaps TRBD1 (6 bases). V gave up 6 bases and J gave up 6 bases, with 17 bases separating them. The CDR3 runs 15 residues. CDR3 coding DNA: TGTGCCAGCAGATCTCGGACAGAAAGCTATGAAAAACTGTTTTTT. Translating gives CASRSRTESYEKLFF.

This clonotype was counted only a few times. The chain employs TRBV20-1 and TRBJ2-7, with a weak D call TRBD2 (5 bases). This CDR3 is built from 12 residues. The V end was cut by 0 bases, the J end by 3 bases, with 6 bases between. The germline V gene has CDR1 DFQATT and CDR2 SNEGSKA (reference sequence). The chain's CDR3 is CSARDRDYEQYF. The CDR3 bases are TGCAGTGCTAGAGATCGGGACTACGAGCAGTACTTC.

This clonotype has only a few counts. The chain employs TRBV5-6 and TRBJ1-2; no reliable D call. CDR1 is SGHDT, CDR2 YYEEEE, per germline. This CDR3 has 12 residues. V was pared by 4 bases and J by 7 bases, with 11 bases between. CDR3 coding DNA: TGTGCCAGCAGCCCCCCCCGGAGTGGCTACACCTTC. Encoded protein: CASSPPRSGYTF.

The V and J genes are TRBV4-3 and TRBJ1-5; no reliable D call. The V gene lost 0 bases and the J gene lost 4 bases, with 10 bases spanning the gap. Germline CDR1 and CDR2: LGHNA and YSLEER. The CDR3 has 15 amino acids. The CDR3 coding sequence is TGCGCCAGCAGCCAAGATACGTCCGAAAATCAGCCCCAGCATTTT. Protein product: CASSQDTSENQPQHF.

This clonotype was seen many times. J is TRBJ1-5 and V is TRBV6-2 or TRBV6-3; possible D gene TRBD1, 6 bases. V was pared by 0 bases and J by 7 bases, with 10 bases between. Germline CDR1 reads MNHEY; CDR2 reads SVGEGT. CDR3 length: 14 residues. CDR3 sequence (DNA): TGTGCCAGCAGTTACTCGGACAGAAGGCAGCCCCAGCATTTT. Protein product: CASSYSDRRQPQHF.

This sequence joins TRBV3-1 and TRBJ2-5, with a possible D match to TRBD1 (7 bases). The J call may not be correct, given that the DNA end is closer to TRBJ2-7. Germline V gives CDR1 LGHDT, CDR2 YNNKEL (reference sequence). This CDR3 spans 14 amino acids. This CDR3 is CASSQRQGGGEQYF. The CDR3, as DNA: TGTGCCAGCAGCCAACGCCAGGGGGGCGGCGAGCAGTACTTC.

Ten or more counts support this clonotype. The CDR3 coding sequence is TGTGCCAGCCGCCGTGCGGGTCGCTACGAGCAGTACTTC. This sequence encodes CASRRAGRYEQYF. The chain joins TRBV5-6 to TRBJ2-7; D is perhaps TRBD2 (5 bases). The CDR3 has 13 residues. Deletions cut 7 bases from V and 3 bases from J, with 14 bases between. Germline loops: CDR1 SGHDT, CDR2 YYEEEE.

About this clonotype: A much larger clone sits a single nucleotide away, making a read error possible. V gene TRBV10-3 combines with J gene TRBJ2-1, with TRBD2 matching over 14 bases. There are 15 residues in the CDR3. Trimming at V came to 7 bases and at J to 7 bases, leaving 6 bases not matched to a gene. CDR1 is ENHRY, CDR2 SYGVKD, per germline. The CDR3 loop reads CAIIPGLAGENEQFF. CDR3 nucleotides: TGTGCCATCATTCCGGGACTAGCGGGGGAAAATGAGCAGTTCTTC.

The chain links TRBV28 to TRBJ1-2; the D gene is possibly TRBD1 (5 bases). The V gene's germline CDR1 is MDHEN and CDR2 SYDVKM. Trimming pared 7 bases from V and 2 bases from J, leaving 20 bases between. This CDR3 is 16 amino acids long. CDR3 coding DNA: TGTGCCAGCATCTCAACGGGGCCGAGTAAAAACTATGGCTACACCTTC. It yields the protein CASISTGPSKNYGYTF.

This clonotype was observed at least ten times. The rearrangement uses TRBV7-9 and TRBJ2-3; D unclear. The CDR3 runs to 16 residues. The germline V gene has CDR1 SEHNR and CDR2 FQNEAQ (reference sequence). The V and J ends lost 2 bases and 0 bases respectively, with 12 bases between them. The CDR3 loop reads CASSLLTGFSTDTQYF. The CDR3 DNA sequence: TGTGCCAGCAGCTTACTGACTGGCTTTAGCACAGATACGCAGTATTTT.

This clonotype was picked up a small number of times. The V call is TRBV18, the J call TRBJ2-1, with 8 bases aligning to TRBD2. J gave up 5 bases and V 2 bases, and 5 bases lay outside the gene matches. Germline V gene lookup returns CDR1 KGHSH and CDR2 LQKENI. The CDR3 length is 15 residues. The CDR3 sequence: CASSPSTGGNNEQFF. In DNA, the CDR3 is TGTGCCAGCTCACCATCCACGGGGGGGAACAATGAGCAGTTCTTC.

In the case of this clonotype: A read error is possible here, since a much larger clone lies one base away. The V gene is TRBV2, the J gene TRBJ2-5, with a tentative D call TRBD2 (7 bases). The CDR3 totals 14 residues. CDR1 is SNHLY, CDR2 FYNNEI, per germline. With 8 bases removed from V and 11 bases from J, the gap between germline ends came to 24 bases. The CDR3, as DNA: TGTGCCAGCGGGGGGGTGACGAGGGGGAGTGAGCAGTACTTC. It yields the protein CASGGVTRGSEQYF. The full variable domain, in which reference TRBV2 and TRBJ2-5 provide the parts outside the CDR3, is EPEVTQTPSHQVTQMGQEVILRCVPISNHLYFYWYRQILGQKVEFLVSFYNNEISEKSEIFDDQFSVERPDGSNFTLKIRSTKLEDSAMYFCASGGVTRGSEQYFGPGTRLLVL.

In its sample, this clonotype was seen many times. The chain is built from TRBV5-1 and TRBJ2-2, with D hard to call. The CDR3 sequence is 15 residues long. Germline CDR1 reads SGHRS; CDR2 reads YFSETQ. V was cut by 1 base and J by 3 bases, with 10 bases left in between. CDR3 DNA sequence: TGCGCCAGCAGCTTGCGGACCTGGGACACCGGGGAGCTGTTTTTT. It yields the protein CASSLRTWDTGELFF.

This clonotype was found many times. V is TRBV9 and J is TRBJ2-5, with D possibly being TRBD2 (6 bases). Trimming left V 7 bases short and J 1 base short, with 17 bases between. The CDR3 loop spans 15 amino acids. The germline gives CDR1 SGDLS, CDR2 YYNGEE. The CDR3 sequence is CASATIAGGQETQYF. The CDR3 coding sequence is TGTGCCAGCGCAACGATTGCCGGGGGCCAAGAGACCCAGTACTTC. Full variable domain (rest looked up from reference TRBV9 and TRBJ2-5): DSGVTQTPKHLITATGQRVTLRCSPRSGDLSVYWYQQSLDQGLQFLIQYYNGEERAKGNILERFSAQQFPDLHSELNLSSLELGDSALYFCASATIAGGQETQYFGPGTRLLVL.

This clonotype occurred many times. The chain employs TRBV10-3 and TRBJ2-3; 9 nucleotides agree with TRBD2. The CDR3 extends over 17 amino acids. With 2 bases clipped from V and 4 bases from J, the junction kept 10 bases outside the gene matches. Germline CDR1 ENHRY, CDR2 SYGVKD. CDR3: CAISEPFASGGSDTQYF. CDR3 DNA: TGTGCCATCAGTGAGCCCTTCGCGAGCGGGGGGTCAGATACGCAGTATTTT.

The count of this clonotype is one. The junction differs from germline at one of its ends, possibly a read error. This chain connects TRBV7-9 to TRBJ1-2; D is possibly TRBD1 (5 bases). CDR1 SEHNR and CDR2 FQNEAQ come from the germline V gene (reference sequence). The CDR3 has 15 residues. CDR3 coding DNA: TGTGCCCGCAGCTACGAAAGGGGAGGGAGGGATGGCTACACCTTC. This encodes CARSYERGGRDGYTF.

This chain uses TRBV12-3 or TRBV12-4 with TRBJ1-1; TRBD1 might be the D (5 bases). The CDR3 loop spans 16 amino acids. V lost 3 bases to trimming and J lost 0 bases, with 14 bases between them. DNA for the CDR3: TGTGCCAGCAGTTTGCAGGGATCACTCATGAACACTGAAGCTTTCTTT. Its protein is CASSLQGSLMNTEAFF.

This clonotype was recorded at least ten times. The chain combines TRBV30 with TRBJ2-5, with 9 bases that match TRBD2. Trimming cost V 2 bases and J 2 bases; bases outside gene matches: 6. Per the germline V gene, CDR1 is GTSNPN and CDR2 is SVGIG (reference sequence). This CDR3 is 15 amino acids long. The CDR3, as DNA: TGTGCCTGGAGTAACCCGGGACTAGCTCAAGAGACCCAGTACTTC. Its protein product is CAWSNPGLAQETQYF.

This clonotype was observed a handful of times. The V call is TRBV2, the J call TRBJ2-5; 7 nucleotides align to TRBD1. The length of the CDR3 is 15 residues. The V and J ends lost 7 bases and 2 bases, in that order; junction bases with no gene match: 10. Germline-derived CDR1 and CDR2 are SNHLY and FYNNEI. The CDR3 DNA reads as TGTGCCAGCAACCTCCAGGGACAGATTCAAGAGACCCAGTACTTC. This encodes CASNLQGQIQETQYF.

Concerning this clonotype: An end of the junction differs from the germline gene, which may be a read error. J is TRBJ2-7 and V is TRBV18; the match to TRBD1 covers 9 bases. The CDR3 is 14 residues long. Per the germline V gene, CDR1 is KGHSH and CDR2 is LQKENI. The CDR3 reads CASPPRTGAYEQYF. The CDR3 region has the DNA TGTGCCAGCCCACCCCGGACAGGGGCCTACGAGCAGTACTTC. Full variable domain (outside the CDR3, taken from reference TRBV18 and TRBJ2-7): NAGVMQNPRHLVRRRGQEARLRCSPMKGHSHVYWYRQLPEEGLKFMVYLQKENIIDESGMPKERFSAEFPKEGPSILRIQQVVRGDSAAYFCASPPRTGAYEQYFGPGTRLTVT.

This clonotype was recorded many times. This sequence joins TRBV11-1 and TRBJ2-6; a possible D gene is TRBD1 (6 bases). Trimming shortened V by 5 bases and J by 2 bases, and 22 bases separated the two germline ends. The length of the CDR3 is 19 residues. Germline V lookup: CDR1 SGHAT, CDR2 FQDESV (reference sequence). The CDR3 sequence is CASSVGLGQGPTGANVLTF. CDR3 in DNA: TGTGCCAGCAGCGTAGGACTGGGGCAGGGGCCTACTGGGGCCAACGTCCTGACTTTC.

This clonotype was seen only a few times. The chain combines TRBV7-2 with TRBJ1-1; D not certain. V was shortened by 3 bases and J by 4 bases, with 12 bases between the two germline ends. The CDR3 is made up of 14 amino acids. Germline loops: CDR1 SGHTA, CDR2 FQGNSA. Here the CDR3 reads CASSFPGIGTEAFF. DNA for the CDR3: TGTGCCAGCAGCTTTCCGGGGATTGGCACTGAAGCTTTCTTT. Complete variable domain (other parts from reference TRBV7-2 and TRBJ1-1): GAGVSQSPSNKVTEKGKDVELRCDPISGHTALYWYRQSLGQGLEFLIYFQGNSAPDKSGLPSDRFSAERTGGSVSTLTIQRTQQEDSAVYLCASSFPGIGTEAFFGQGTRLTVV.

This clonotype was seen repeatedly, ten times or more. Here the CDR3 DNA reads TGCGCCAGCAGCCCCGACCTGGGGATCGGTGGCTACACCTTC. Amino acids: CASSPDLGIGGYTF. The chain employs TRBV10-1 and TRBJ1-2; D is unclear. Trimming took 6 bases from V and 7 from J, leaving 18 bases between them. The CDR3 extends over 14 amino acids. CDR1 WNHNN and CDR2 SYGVQD come from the germline V gene (reference sequence).

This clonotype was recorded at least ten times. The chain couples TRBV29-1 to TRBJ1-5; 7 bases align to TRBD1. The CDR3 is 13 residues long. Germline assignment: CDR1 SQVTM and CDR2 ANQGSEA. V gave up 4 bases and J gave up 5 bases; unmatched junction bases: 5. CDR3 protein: CSVGQGRDQPQHF. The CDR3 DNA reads TGCAGCGTTGGACAGGGAAGAGATCAGCCCCAGCATTTT.

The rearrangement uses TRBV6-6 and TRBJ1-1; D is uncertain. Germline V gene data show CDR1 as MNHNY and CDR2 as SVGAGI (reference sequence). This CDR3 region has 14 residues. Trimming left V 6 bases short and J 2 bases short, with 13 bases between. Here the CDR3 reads CASRGVSENTEAFF. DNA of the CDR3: TGTGCCAGCAGGGGAGTCTCTGAAAACACTGAAGCTTTCTTT.